This T cell receptor beta chain was identified in a study of shared clonotypes between healthy human individuals. Overall study findings and caveats: Generally, naive subsets came out with larger estimated richness than memory subsets. Specimens sampled were limited to blood, with tissue repertoires likely differing.

V trimming: 7 bases; J trimming: 8 bases; junction bases outside the gene matches: 17. CDR3 length equals 16 residues. Germline V gene sequence: CDR1 MNHEY, CDR2 SMNVEV (reference sequence). It was across several immunoSEQ plates that each subset's genomic DNA was evenly split. Generated by immunoSEQ multiplex PCR, the TCRdb table keeps only in-frame clones and is missing some. Found here are fewer than 1.6 million clones, just under 99% of them singletons; the top ten hold 0.36%. A note on this clone: The target antigen is unknown.

The TCR was taken from a man aged 25-45 years in good health. The source material was naive CD4+ T cells sorted from blood. Subset defined: CD45RA+ positively selected. V and J are TRBV27 and TRBJ2-1; 7 nucleotides align to TRBD2. The CDR3 DNA follows: TGTGCCAGCAAACCCCTCCCGGGACTAATCTTCGATGAGCAGTTCTTC. This codes for CASKPLPGLIFDEQFF.